This T cell receptor beta chain was obtained from a study of PD-1 blockade in mismatch repair-deficient tumors. Method: immunoSEQ multiplex PCR; TCRdb's copy keeps in-frame clones and lacks some. This repertoire shows 8,500 to 10,000 clones, about 90% found once; its top ten account for around a fifth. CDR1 and CDR2 from the germline V gene are SNHLY and FYNNEI. The CDR3 loop spans 14 amino acids. V was pared by 5 bases and J by 5 bases, with 2 bases of the junction left unmatched. Time point specified: roughly 9-day in vitro stimulation with candidate neoantigen peptide 2. Under ten ELISpot-reactive neoantigen peptides each drove an approximately 10-day in vitro stimulation. Concerning this clone: The target antigen is unknown.

The specimen was cells cultured in vitro, collected from a patient treated with pembrolizumab. The TCR originated in an adult with mismatch repair-deficient cancer. The gene calls are TRBV2 and TRBJ2-5, with 13 bases lining up with TRBD2. The CDR3 reads CASSSLAGGETQYF. The CDR3 DNA follows: TGTGCCAGCAGTTCACTAGCGGGAGGGGAGACCCAGTACTTC.